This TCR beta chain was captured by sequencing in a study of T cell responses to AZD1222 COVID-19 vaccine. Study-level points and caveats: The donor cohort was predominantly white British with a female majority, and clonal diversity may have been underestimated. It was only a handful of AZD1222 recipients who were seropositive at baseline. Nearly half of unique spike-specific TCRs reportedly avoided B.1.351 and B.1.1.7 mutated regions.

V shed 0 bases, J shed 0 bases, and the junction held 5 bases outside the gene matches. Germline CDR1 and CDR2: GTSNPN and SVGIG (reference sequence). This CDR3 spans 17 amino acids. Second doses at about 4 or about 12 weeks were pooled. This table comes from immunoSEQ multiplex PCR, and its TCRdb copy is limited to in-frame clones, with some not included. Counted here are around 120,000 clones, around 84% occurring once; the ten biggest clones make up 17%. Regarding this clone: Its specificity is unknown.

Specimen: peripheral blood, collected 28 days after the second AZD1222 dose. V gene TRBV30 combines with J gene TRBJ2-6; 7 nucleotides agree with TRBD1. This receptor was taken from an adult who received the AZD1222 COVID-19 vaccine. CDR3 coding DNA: TGTGCCTGGAGTGTAGTGGGACAGTACTCTGGGGCCAACGTCCTGACTTTC. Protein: CAWSVVGQYSGANVLTF. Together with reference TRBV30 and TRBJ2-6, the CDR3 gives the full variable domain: SQTIHQWPATLVQPVGSPLSLECTVEGTSNPNLYWYRQAAGRGLQLLFYSVGIGQISSEVPQNLSASRPQDRQFILSSKKLLLSDSGFYLCAWSVVGQYSGANVLTFGAGSRLTVL.